This passage covers 2 T cell receptor beta chains from one sample sequenced in a study of glioma-infiltrating T cells listed by TCRdb under 2016. Instrument on record: Illumina MiSeq. TCR alpha and beta CDR3 regions were amplified with the iRepertoire nested amplicon-rescue multiplex PCR (arm-PCR) platform from RNA. Starting from the raw public reads, TCRdb applied fastp trimming at Q25, assembled clones with MiXCR and retained in-frame beta chains. Rows are combined by CDR3 protein, so each entry shows the most common genes and DNA. The sample has 170,000 or so distinct CDR3 sequences on record, about 40% of them singletons. The ten largest account for roughly 5.2% of the sample. Material: glioma tissue, nonneoplastic brain tissue, or PBMCs (not recorded which). These receptors all stem from a human donor with low-grade glioma or glioblastoma, undergoing nonglioma brain surgery, or in good health (not recorded which).

This clonotype was found a few times. A much bigger clone sits one base away, suggesting this may be a read error. V and J are TRBV6-1 and TRBJ2-7, with TRBD2 as a possible D gene (5 bases). CDR1 is MNHNS and CDR2 is SASEGT in the germline V gene. The CDR3 extends over 15 amino acids. V lost 5 bases, J lost 0 bases, and 14 bases lay in between. This chain's CDR3 is CASSYGGPSSYEQYF. The CDR3 DNA reads as TGTGCCAGCAGTTATGGAGGCCCAAGCTCCTACGAGCAGTACTTC.

This clonotype was found many times. The chain couples TRBV20-1 to TRBJ2-7; D gene uncertain. This CDR3 contains 12 residues. Trimming took 1 base from V and 3 from J, leaving 7 bases between them. Germline V gene sequence: CDR1 DFQATT, CDR2 SNEGSKA (reference sequence). CDR3 sequence: CSARAVGYEQYF. The CDR3 nucleotides read TGCAGTGCTAGAGCGGTGGGCTACGAGCAGTACTTC.